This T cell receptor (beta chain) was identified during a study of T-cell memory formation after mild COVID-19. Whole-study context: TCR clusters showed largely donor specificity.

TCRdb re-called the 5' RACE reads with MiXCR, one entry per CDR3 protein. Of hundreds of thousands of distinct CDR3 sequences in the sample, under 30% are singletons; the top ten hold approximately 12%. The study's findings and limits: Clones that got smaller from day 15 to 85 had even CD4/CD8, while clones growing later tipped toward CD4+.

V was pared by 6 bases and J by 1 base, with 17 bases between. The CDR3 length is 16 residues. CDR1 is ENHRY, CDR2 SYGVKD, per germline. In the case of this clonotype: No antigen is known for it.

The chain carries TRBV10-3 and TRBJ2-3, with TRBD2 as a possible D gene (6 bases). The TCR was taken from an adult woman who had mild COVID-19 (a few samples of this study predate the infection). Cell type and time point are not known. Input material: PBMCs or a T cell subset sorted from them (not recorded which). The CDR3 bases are TGTGCCATCAGAGCCCGTGTGGAGGGTGGCACAGATACGCAGTATTTT. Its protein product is CAIRARVEGGTDTQYF.